Listed here are 30 T cell receptor beta chains from one sample, sequenced in a study of blood T cell repertoires in COVID-19. Using immunoSEQ multiplex PCR, the repertoire was profiled, and TCRdb retains in-frame clones only, with some absent. This sample yields approximately 250,000 clones, of which 83% are seen a single time; more than 5% belongs to the top ten. Sequencing was carried out using peripheral blood. These receptor sequences come from a human donor in a cohort sampled during active COVID-19.

The sample holds a few counts of this clone. This chain links TRBV6-1 with TRBJ1-3, with D tentatively TRBD1 (5 bases). This CDR3 region has 14 residues. The germline V and J ends were trimmed by 2 bases and 9 bases, with 14 bases remaining between them. From germline, CDR1 is MNHNS and CDR2 SASEGT. The CDR3 protein is CASSEQGGRSTIYF. The CDR3 coding sequence is TGTGCCAGCAGTGAACAGGGAGGTCGTAGCACCATATATTTT.

The rearrangement uses TRBV29-1 and TRBJ1-1, with 8 bases fitting TRBD1. Trimming cost V 6 bases and J 6 bases; bases outside gene matches: 12. Germline V gives CDR1 SQVTM, CDR2 ANQGSEA. This CDR3 is 14 amino acids long. The CDR3 sequence is CSVQPTGDVSEAFF. The CDR3 DNA reads TGCAGCGTACAACCGACAGGGGACGTGTCTGAAGCTTTCTTT.

This rearrangement joins TRBV18 to TRBJ2-5; TRBD1 is a possible D gene (6 bases). Trimming left V 3 bases short and J 2 bases short, with 10 bases between. Germline V gene lookup returns CDR1 KGHSH and CDR2 LQKENI. This CDR3 has 14 amino acids. Written as DNA, the CDR3 is TGTGCCAGCTCACCGAGGACAGATCAAGAGACCCAGTACTTC. This encodes CASSPRTDQETQYF.

This clone was picked up one time. The genes are TRBV5-1 and TRBJ2-7; 8 positions match TRBD1. Germline CDR1 and CDR2: SGHRS and YFSETQ. Losses at the gene ends were 7 bases for V and 1 base for J; bases not matched to a gene: 10. This CDR3 is built from 15 residues. The CDR3 loop reads CASSLSWTGSYEQYF. Written as DNA, the CDR3 is TGCGCCAGCTCCCTCAGCTGGACAGGGTCCTACGAGCAGTACTTC.

The chain links TRBV7-2 to TRBJ1-1; D is perhaps TRBD1 (5 bases). The CDR3 totals 15 residues. Per germline, CDR1 SGHTA and CDR2 FQGNSA. The V and J ends lost 1 base and 3 bases respectively, with 12 bases between them. In DNA, the CDR3 is TGTGCCAGCAGCTTAGAGGGCAGGGCGGACACTGAAGCTTTCTTT. It is translated as CASSLEGRADTEAFF.

The V call is TRBV5-1, the J call TRBJ2-5; D uncertain. V was trimmed by 0 bases and J by 5 bases, leaving 11 bases between them. The V gene's germline CDR1 is SGHRS and CDR2 YFSETQ. The CDR3 is 14 amino acids. Written as DNA, the CDR3 is TGCGCCAGCAGCTTGGGAGGCCCGTCGGAGACCCAGTACTTC. Its translation is CASSLGGPSETQYF.

The chain joins TRBV5-4 to TRBJ2-7; 8 bases map to TRBD2. The CDR3 length is 16 residues. The ends lost 4 bases at V and 6 bases at J; junction bases unmatched: 15. Germline V gene lookup returns CDR1 SGHNT and CDR2 YYREEE (reference sequence). The CDR3 DNA sequence: TGTGCCAGCAGCCCTAAACCGAGCGGGAGTCGTGGCGAGCAGTACTTC. It specifies CASSPKPSGSRGEQYF.

The J gene is TRBJ1-5, the V gene TRBV11-2, with D perhaps TRBD1 (5 bases). Trimming pared 0 bases from V and 7 bases from J, leaving 10 bases between. Germline loops: CDR1 SGHAT, CDR2 FQNNGV. CDR3 size: 14 residues. CDR3 sequence (DNA): TGTGCCAGCAGCTTAGAGGGGGGAATCCAGCCCCAGCATTTT. Its protein product is CASSLEGGIQPQHF.

This sequence joins TRBV6-5 and TRBJ1-1, with a possible D match to TRBD1 (5 bases). Trimming left V 2 bases short and J 4 bases short, with 8 bases between. Germline CDR1 and CDR2: MNHEY and SVGAGI. The CDR3 covers 13 residues. The CDR3 nucleotides read TGTGCCAGCAGTTACAGGGGATTCACTGAAGCTTTCTTT. It codes for CASSYRGFTEAFF.

V gene TRBV2 combines with J gene TRBJ2-5; 7 bases line up with TRBD1. The CDR3 is made up of 16 amino acids. With 7 bases clipped from V and 1 base from J, the junction kept 12 bases outside the gene matches. Germline loops: CDR1 SNHLY, CDR2 FYNNEI. CDR3: CASKFEGQTIQETQYF. CDR3 nucleotides: TGTGCCAGCAAATTCGAGGGACAGACGATCCAAGAGACCCAGTACTTC.

This chain connects TRBV2 to TRBJ1-5; D is perhaps TRBD1 (5 bases). Germline V gene sequence: CDR1 SNHLY, CDR2 FYNNEI. CDR3 length: 12 residues. The V and J ends lost 4 bases and 6 bases respectively, with 7 bases between them. As DNA, the CDR3 is TGTGCCAGCAGTGTCAGGGCTCAGCCCCAGCATTTT. Protein product: CASSVRAQPQHF.

The chain links TRBV6-6 to TRBJ2-7, with D possibly being TRBD2 (6 bases). Germline V gene sequence: CDR1 MNHNY, CDR2 SVGAGI (reference sequence). Trimming pared 7 bases from V and 2 bases from J, leaving 21 bases between. The CDR3 has 16 amino acids. The CDR3 here is CASTPTGLARTYEQYF. DNA of the CDR3: TGTGCCAGCACCCCAACCGGCCTAGCGCGCACCTACGAGCAGTACTTC.

The rearrangement links TRBV5-1 to TRBJ2-2, with a weak D call TRBD1 (6 bases). CDR3 length: 15 amino acids. The germline V and J ends were trimmed by 5 bases and 7 bases, with 18 bases remaining between them. CDR1 is SGHRS, CDR2 YFSETQ, per germline. CDR3 residues: CASSLTGMLSGELFF. In DNA, the CDR3 is TGCGCCAGCAGTTTAACAGGGATGTTAAGCGGGGAGCTGTTTTTT.

The CDR3 DNA follows: TGTGCCAGCAGTTTAAACTTGAACACTGAAGCTTTCTTT. As protein: CASSLNLNTEAFF. The J gene is TRBJ1-1, the V gene TRBV28; D unclear. The ends were cut back, 2 bases at V and 0 bases at J, with 4 bases in the middle. CDR3 length: 13 residues. Looked up from germline, CDR1 is MDHEN and CDR2 is SYDVKM.

This clone was seen repeatedly, ten times or more. The J gene is TRBJ1-2, the V gene TRBV10-3; TRBD1 matches 7 bases. The CDR3 has 15 amino acids. Trimming at V came to 0 bases and at J to 8 bases, leaving 9 bases not matched to a gene. The V gene's germline CDR1 is ENHRY and CDR2 SYGVKD. The chain's CDR3 is CAISESGRGREGYTF. The CDR3 DNA sequence: TGTGCCATCAGTGAGTCGGGCAGGGGGAGAGAGGGCTACACCTTC.

The CDR3 region is CATSGGGTGANVLTF. In DNA, the CDR3 is TGTGCCACCAGTGGAGGGGGAACAGGGGCCAACGTCCTGACTTTC. The chain is built from TRBV24-1 and TRBJ2-6, with D perhaps TRBD1 (6 bases). Germline values: CDR1 KGHDR, CDR2 SFDVKD. Trimming took 5 bases from V and 4 from J, leaving 11 bases between them. This CDR3 has 15 amino acids.

The chain employs TRBV6-5 and TRBJ2-2; the match to TRBD1 covers 8 bases. The germline gives CDR1 MNHEY, CDR2 SVGAGI. The ends lost 10 bases at V and 3 bases at J; junction bases unmatched: 1. This CDR3 comprises 12 residues. CDR3 in amino acids: CAIQGDTGELFF. The CDR3 DNA reads TGTGCCATACAGGGGGACACCGGGGAGCTGTTTTTT.

This chain uses TRBV3-1 (or the pseudogene TRBV3-2) with TRBJ1-1; 11 bases map to TRBD1. CDR3 length: 18 amino acids. Trimming at V came to 0 bases and at J to 5 bases, leaving 11 bases not matched to a gene. The germline CDR1 and CDR2 sequences are LGHDT and YNNKEL (reference sequence). CDR3 bases: TGTGCCAGCAGCCAAGATGGCCGGACAGGGGGCGATGGGACTGAAGCTTTCTTT. It is translated as CASSQDGRTGGDGTEAFF.

V usage is TRBV28 and J usage is TRBJ2-7, with D perhaps TRBD1 (6 bases). The CDR3 is 16 residues long. V was clipped by 5 bases and J by 3 bases, with 20 bases between them. CDR1 and CDR2 from the germline V gene are MDHEN and SYDVKM. The CDR3: CASSALDSLSLYEQYF. CDR3 sequence (DNA): TGTGCCAGCAGTGCTCTGGACAGTCTATCTCTCTACGAGCAGTACTTC.

This clone has only one observation. This chain connects TRBV5-1 to TRBJ1-4; D gene unclear. The V end lost 0 bases, the J end lost 8 bases, and 8 bases lay between the germline ends. The CDR3 sequence is 13 residues long. Germline V gene data show CDR1 as SGHRS and CDR2 as YFSETQ. The CDR3 nucleotides are TGCGCCAGCAGCTTGGGGCCCCTGGAAAAACTGTTTTTT. Encoded protein: CASSLGPLEKLFF.

The chain employs TRBV27 and TRBJ2-3; TRBD1 is a possible D gene (6 bases). Trimming removed 8 bases at V and 0 bases at J, with 18 bases between. From germline, CDR1 is MNHEY and CDR2 SMNVEV (reference sequence). The CDR3 length is 16 residues. The DNA for the CDR3 is TGTGCCAGCCTCCCCTACACAGGGCGAAGCACAGATACGCAGTATTTT. As protein: CASLPYTGRSTDTQYF.

This clone was observed at least ten times. The V and J genes are TRBV3-1 (or the pseudogene TRBV3-2) and TRBJ1-5; 12 nucleotides align to TRBD1. The J segment lost 1 base and the V segment lost 4 bases, leaving 8 bases of the junction unmatched. This CDR3 contains 18 residues. CDR1 and CDR2 from the germline V gene are LGHDT and YNNKEL (reference sequence). The CDR3 region is CASSLRDRGRASNQPQHF. In DNA, the CDR3 is TGTGCCAGCAGCCTAAGGGACAGGGGGCGGGCGAGCAATCAGCCCCAGCATTTT.

The J gene is TRBJ2-3, the V gene TRBV3-1 (or the pseudogene TRBV3-2), with 9 bases matching TRBD1. The CDR3 covers 17 residues. CDR1 and CDR2 from the germline V gene are LGHDT and YNNKEL (reference sequence). The J segment lost 3 bases and the V segment lost 0 bases, leaving 7 bases of the junction unmatched. The CDR3 sequence: CASSQEQGAMGTDTQYF. The CDR3 DNA reads TGTGCCAGCAGCCAAGAACAGGGGGCGATGGGTACAGATACGCAGTATTTT.

The chain recombines TRBV27 with TRBJ2-5; 10 bases fit TRBD1. V shed 5 bases, J shed 5 bases, and the junction held 11 bases outside the gene matches. Germline V lookup: CDR1 MNHEY, CDR2 SMNVEV (reference sequence). The CDR3 covers 16 residues. The CDR3 region is CASSPAGDRGLETQYF. CDR3 bases: TGTGCCAGCAGTCCGGCGGGGGACAGGGGCCTGGAGACCCAGTACTTC.

The rearrangement links TRBV5-5 to TRBJ2-2; weak D call: TRBD1 (6 bases). This CDR3 has 14 amino acids. Germline V gene lookup returns CDR1 SGHKS and CDR2 YYEKEE (reference sequence). The ends were cut back, 2 bases at V and 3 bases at J, with 8 bases in the middle. The CDR3 loop reads CASSFRQDTGELFF. CDR3 sequence (DNA): TGTGCCAGCAGCTTCCGACAGGACACCGGGGAGCTGTTTTTT.

The chain employs TRBV19 and TRBJ1-2, with 9 bases matching TRBD1. This CDR3 is built from 14 residues. Germline values: CDR1 LNHDA, CDR2 SQIVND (reference sequence). Losses at the gene ends were 6 bases for V and 1 base for J; bases not matched to a gene: 3. For the CDR3, the DNA is TGTGCCAGTAGCTGGACAGGGGATAACTATGGCTACACCTTC. It encodes CASSWTGDNYGYTF.

The J gene is TRBJ2-4, the V gene TRBV25-1, with 8 bases that match TRBD1. The CDR3 sequence is 13 residues long. The V gene's germline CDR1 is MGHDK and CDR2 SYGVNS. Unmatched junction bases numbered 3, after V lost 4 bases and J lost 7 bases. The CDR3 nucleotides read TGTGCCAGCAGTGGGACAGGGCGGAACATTCAGTACTTC. Protein sequence: CASSGTGRNIQYF.

The gene calls are TRBV11-3 and TRBJ2-3; no definite D call. Per germline, CDR1 SGHNT and CDR2 YENEEA. This CDR3 spans 12 amino acids. With 5 bases removed from V and 2 bases from J, the gap between germline ends came to 5 bases. The CDR3 bases are TGTGCCAGCAGCCCAAACACAGATACGCAGTATTTT. Its protein product is CASSPNTDTQYF.

This clone was observed a single time. CDR3: CASRTTRFAYEQYF. In nucleotides, the CDR3 is TGTGCCAGCAGAACTACACGTTTCGCCTACGAGCAGTACTTC. The chain employs TRBV21-1 and TRBJ2-7; the table's TRBD2 call for D was not verified on the DNA. TRBV21-1 is a documented pseudogene. The CDR3 has 14 amino acids.

A single count supports this clone. The V call is TRBV29-1, the J call TRBJ2-3; 9 bases are shared with TRBD1. The ends lost 4 bases at V and 3 bases at J; junction bases unmatched: 5. CDR3 length: 14 amino acids. Germline CDR1 and CDR2: SQVTM and ANQGSEA. The CDR3 nucleotides read TGCAGCGTTGGGTACAGGGGGCTGACAGATACGCAGTATTTT. This translates into CSVGYRGLTDTQYF.